What follows are 5 T cell receptor beta chains derived from one specimen sequenced in a study of T-cell reconstitution after alpha-beta-depleted transplantation in children. Preparation of the TCRbeta library was carried out with unique molecular identifiers. TCRdb re-called the PCR reads with MiXCR, one entry per CDR3 protein. The sample consists of 640,000 or so distinct CDR3 sequences, roughly 17% of them appearing once. The sequencing used PBMCs from the stem cell graft donor, collected from the stem cell graft. These receptors all come from a human donor who donated a stem cell graft to a child with acute myeloid leukemia.

This clonotype was seen a few times. The rearrangement uses TRBV4-2 and TRBJ1-2; D gene uncertain. This CDR3 contains 15 residues. Trimming pared 1 base from V and 6 bases from J, leaving 15 bases between. Per germline, CDR1 LGHNA and CDR2 YNFKEQ. CDR3: CASSQVSASEHGYTF. CDR3 DNA: TGTGCCAGCAGCCAAGTTTCCGCTTCAGAGCATGGCTACACCTTC.

The chain recombines TRBV9 with TRBJ1-2; no reliable D call. Trimming stripped 6 bases from V and 4 bases from J, with 13 bases between. CDR3 length: 13 amino acids. Germline CDR1 reads SGDLS; CDR2 reads YYNGEE. The CDR3 DNA reads as TGTGCCAGCACCCCGACTCCTGGCTATGGCTACACCTTC. This encodes CASTPTPGYGYTF.

This clonotype was detected ten times or more. This chain links TRBV6-9 with TRBJ2-1, with a weak D call TRBD2 (6 bases). V was shortened by 5 bases and J by 0 bases, with 17 bases between the two germline ends. The CDR3 length is 17 residues. Germline V CDR1 and CDR2: MNHGY, SVAAGI. The chain's CDR3 is CASSPSRRGSSYNEQFF. For the CDR3, the DNA is TGTGCCAGCAGTCCCTCTCGGCGGGGCAGCTCCTACAATGAGCAGTTCTTC.

The table lists this clonotype with a few counts. The rearrangement uses TRBV15 and TRBJ2-1; D possibly corresponds to TRBD1 (6 bases). This CDR3 is 16 amino acids long. Germline-derived CDR1 and CDR2 are LNHNV and YYDKDF (reference sequence). V lost 0 bases to trimming and J lost 10 bases, with 19 bases between them. The CDR3 coding sequence is TGTGCCACCAGCAGAGATACTGGACAGTTAAGGAAGGAGCAGTTCTTC. Protein sequence: CATSRDTGQLRKEQFF.

Ten or more counts support this clonotype. J is TRBJ2-4 and V is TRBV20-1, with 10 bases that match TRBD1. This CDR3 spans 13 amino acids. The V gene end was trimmed by 6 bases and the J gene end by 9 bases; junction bases not matched to a gene: 8. CDR1 is DFQATT and CDR2 is SNEGSKA in the germline V gene (reference sequence). In DNA form, the CDR3 reads TGCAGTGCCGCCCGGACAGGGGGGAGCATTCAGTACTTC. It yields the protein CSAARTGGSIQYF.